A selection of T cell receptor beta chains follows, all from one sample in a study of cytomegalovirus exposure and HLA in healthy donors. Generated by immunoSEQ multiplex PCR, the TCRdb table keeps only in-frame clones and is missing some. The table records around 78,000 clones, around 80% of them present only once. Material for sequencing was PBMCs. The receptors originated from a male donor in good health and CMV-seronegative. The CDR3 runs from the conserved cysteine through the conserved F or W. The D gene is left open where the match is weak. Clone size is shown for a subset of rows, as once, few, many or a class of expanded clone.

j_gene: TRBJ1-6
v_gene: TRBV9
abundance: NA
d_gene: NA
CDR3nt: TGTGCCAGCAGCGAGGGGGATAATTCACCCCTCCACTTT
CDR3aa: CASSEGDNSPLHF

j_gene: TRBJ2-3
v_gene: TRBV4-2
abundance: NA
d_gene: TRBD1
CDR3nt: TGTGCCAGCAGCTCCAACCAGGGGGCAGATACGCAGTATTTT
CDR3aa: CASSSNQGADTQYF

j_gene: TRBJ2-1
v_gene: TRBV9
abundance: NA
d_gene: TRBD1
CDR3nt: TGTGCCAGCAGCGCCCAGGACAGGGGGGATGAGCAGTTCTTC
CDR3aa: CASSAQDRGDEQFF

j_gene: TRBJ2-6
v_gene: TRBV6-1
abundance: once
d_gene: NA
CDR3nt: TGTGCCAGCAGTGACTCGTGGGAGAACGTCCTGACTTTC
CDR3aa: CASSDSWENVLTF

j_gene: TRBJ2-1
v_gene: TRBV7-6
abundance: NA
d_gene: NA
CDR3nt: TGTGCCAGCAGCTTAGCGGACGGGGCCTACAATGAGCAGTTCTTC
CDR3aa: CASSLADGAYNEQFF

j_gene: TRBJ1-5
v_gene: TRBV4-2
abundance: NA
d_gene: NA
CDR3nt: TGTGCCAGCAGCCAGAGGAGCAATAGCAATCAGCCCCAGAATTTT
CDR3aa: CASSQRSNSNQPQNF

j_gene: TRBJ2-1
v_gene: TRBV25-1
abundance: NA
d_gene: NA
CDR3nt: TGTGCCAGCAGTGAAATGGACACGGATGAGCAGTTCTTC
CDR3aa: CASSEMDTDEQFF

j_gene: TRBJ1-1
v_gene: TRBV5-1
abundance: NA
d_gene: NA
CDR3nt: TGCGCCAGCAGCTTTGGCGGGACGAACACTGAAGCTTTCTTT
CDR3aa: CASSFGGTNTEAFF

j_gene: TRBJ2-1
v_gene: TRBV7-9
abundance: few
d_gene: NA
CDR3nt: TGTGCCAGCAGCTTAGGACTGGGGCGTAATGAGCAGTTCTTC
CDR3aa: CASSLGLGRNEQFF

j_gene: TRBJ2-1
v_gene: TRBV4-3
abundance: NA
d_gene: NA
CDR3nt: TGCGCCAGCAGCCTAAACAGAGACAATGAGCAGTTCTTC
CDR3aa: CASSLNRDNEQFF

j_gene: TRBJ1-2
v_gene: TRBV5-1
abundance: NA
d_gene: TRBD1
CDR3nt: TGCGCCAGCAGCTTGGAAAACCCAGGGGGTGGCTACACCTTC
CDR3aa: CASSLENPGGGYTF

j_gene: TRBJ2-5
v_gene: TRBV7-2
abundance: NA
d_gene: NA
CDR3nt: TGTGCCAGCAGCTTATCAAGGGGGGAGACCCAGTACTTC
CDR3aa: CASSLSRGETQYF

j_gene: TRBJ2-1
v_gene: TRBV4-3
abundance: NA
d_gene: NA
CDR3nt: TGCGCCAGCAGCCAAGATGGTCACAGGTACAATGAGCAGTTCTTC
CDR3aa: CASSQDGHRYNEQFF

j_gene: TRBJ1-2
v_gene: TRBV7-2
abundance: few
d_gene: TRBD1
CDR3nt: TGTGCCAGCAGCTTAGGGGGACAGCTCTATGGCTACACCTTC
CDR3aa: CASSLGGQLYGYTF

j_gene: TRBJ1-1
v_gene: TRBV19
abundance: NA
d_gene: NA
CDR3nt: TGTGCCAGTCTTACGACAGGATCGAACACTGAAGCTTTCTTT
CDR3aa: CASLTTGSNTEAFF

j_gene: TRBJ2-6
v_gene: TRBV2
abundance: NA
d_gene: TRBD1
CDR3nt: TGTGCCAGCAGCGGACCGGGACAGGACCCTTTTGGGGCCAACGTCCTGACTTTC
CDR3aa: CASSGPGQDPFGANVLTF

j_gene: TRBJ1-5
v_gene: TRBV9
abundance: NA
d_gene: TRBD1
CDR3nt: TGTGCCAGCAGCACCGGGACAGCACGGAATCAGCCCCAGCATTTT
CDR3aa: CASSTGTARNQPQHF

j_gene: TRBJ1-3
v_gene: TRBV5-4
abundance: NA
d_gene: NA
CDR3nt: TGTGCCAGCAGCCCGGGGACAAAACTTTCTGGAAACACCATATATTTT
CDR3aa: CASSPGTKLSGNTIYF

j_gene: TRBJ1-1
v_gene: TRBV10-3
abundance: NA
d_gene: NA
CDR3nt: TGTGCCATCAGTGAGTCGGGTATGGGGGGGGGCCTACGGGACACTGAAGCCTTCTTT
CDR3aa: CAISESGMGGGLRDTEAFF

j_gene: TRBJ2-3
v_gene: TRBV6-5
abundance: NA
d_gene: TRBD2
CDR3nt: TGTGCCAGCAGCACCTCGGCGGGAGGTACGCAGTATTTT
CDR3aa: CASSTSAGGTQYF

j_gene: TRBJ1-6
v_gene: TRBV25-1
abundance: NA
d_gene: NA
CDR3nt: TGTGCCAGCAGGGAAACGAGCTCCTATAATTCACCCCTCCACTTT
CDR3aa: CASRETSSYNSPLHF

j_gene: TRBJ2-3
v_gene: TRBV4-2
abundance: once
d_gene: NA
CDR3nt: TGTGCCAGCAGCCAAGAGTCGACTCTCACAGATACGCAGTATTTT
CDR3aa: CASSQESTLTDTQYF

j_gene: TRBJ2-2
v_gene: TRBV11-2
abundance: once
d_gene: TRBD2
CDR3nt: TGTGCCAGCAGCTTAGTTACGGCTAGCGGGACGAACACCGGGGAGCTGTTTTTT
CDR3aa: CASSLVTASGTNTGELFF

j_gene: TRBJ1-4
v_gene: TRBV19
abundance: NA
d_gene: TRBD1
CDR3nt: TGTGCCAGTAACTACAGGGGACGAGGAGAAAAACTGTTTTTT
CDR3aa: CASNYRGRGEKLFF

j_gene: TRBJ1-2
v_gene: TRBV5-1
abundance: NA
d_gene: TRBD1
CDR3nt: TGCGCCAGCAGCACCGTGATGACAGGGCTCATCTATGGCTACACCTTC
CDR3aa: CASSTVMTGLIYGYTF

j_gene: TRBJ1-3
v_gene: TRBV4-1
abundance: once
d_gene: TRBD1
CDR3nt: TGCGCCAGCAGCCAAGTACCGGGACAGGGAGCCTCTGGAAACACCATATATTTT
CDR3aa: CASSQVPGQGASGNTIYF

j_gene: TRBJ2-5
v_gene: TRBV15
abundance: NA
d_gene: NA
CDR3nt: TGTGCCACCAGCAGAGGAAGGGGTATAGGGCAAGAGACCCAGTACTTC
CDR3aa: CATSRGRGIGQETQYF

j_gene: TRBJ1-2
v_gene: TRBV5-1
abundance: NA
d_gene: NA
CDR3nt: TGCGCCAGCAGCTTGAGTCCGCTAGATAGCTATGGCTACACCTTC
CDR3aa: CASSLSPLDSYGYTF

j_gene: TRBJ2-7
v_gene: TRBV5-1
abundance: NA
d_gene: TRBD1
CDR3nt: TGCGCCAGCAGCTTGCAGACAGGGCGCGAGCAGTACTTC
CDR3aa: CASSLQTGREQYF

j_gene: TRBJ2-1
v_gene: TRBV5-1
abundance: NA
d_gene: NA
CDR3nt: TGCGCCAGCAGCCGAGAGGGTTTCTCTTACAATGAGCAGTTCTTC
CDR3aa: CASSREGFSYNEQFF

j_gene: TRBJ2-5
v_gene: TRBV30
abundance: NA
d_gene: TRBD1
CDR3nt: TGTGCCTGGAGTAAGGGGACAGGGGGAGAGACCCAGTACTTC
CDR3aa: CAWSKGTGGETQYF

j_gene: TRBJ2-1
v_gene: TRBV6-1
abundance: few
d_gene: TRBD2
CDR3nt: TGTGCCAGCAGTGAAGCGCCGACTAGCTTTCAGTTCTTC
CDR3aa: CASSEAPTSFQFF

j_gene: TRBJ2-3
v_gene: TRBV2
abundance: NA
d_gene: NA
CDR3nt: TGTGCCAGCAGTGAAGTGGGGGGAACTAGCACAGATACGCAGTATTTT
CDR3aa: CASSEVGGTSTDTQYF

j_gene: TRBJ2-3
v_gene: TRBV4-1
abundance: NA
d_gene: NA
CDR3nt: TGCGCCAGCAGCCAAGATCTAGTTACGACAGATACGCAGTATTTT
CDR3aa: CASSQDLVTTDTQYF

j_gene: TRBJ2-7
v_gene: TRBV5-4
abundance: NA
d_gene: TRBD1
CDR3nt: TGTGCCAGCAGCTCCCAAACTCGCAGGGGGTCAGCCTACGAGCAGTACTTC
CDR3aa: CASSSQTRRGSAYEQYF